A selection of T cell receptor beta chains follows, all from one sample in a study of blood T cell repertoires in COVID-19. Only in-frame clones appear in the TCRdb table, and some are missing; sequencing was by immunoSEQ multiplex PCR. The sample lists fewer than 450,000 clones, roughly 88% occurring once. Sequenced sample: PBMCs or T cells enriched from blood (not recorded which). These receptors came from a woman aged 40 to 50 with acute COVID-19. Each CDR3 is given with its conserved first and last residue. A D gene is named only where the DNA matches it firmly. Not every row has a clone size; where given, it reads once, few, many or a size class.

V gene: TRBV19; D gene: .; clone size: few; J gene: TRBJ1-5; CDR3 DNA: TGTGCCAGTAGTGCGATAGGCGGCGCGTTGTGGCCCCAGCATTTT; CDR3 protein: CASSAIGGALWPQHF
V gene: TRBV7-2; D gene: TRBD1; clone size: .; J gene: TRBJ1-6; CDR3 DNA: TGTGCCAGCAGCTTAAACAGGGGGGCTTCACCCCTCCACTTT; CDR3 protein: CASSLNRGASPLHF
V gene: TRBV7-2; D gene: TRBD2; clone size: .; J gene: TRBJ2-1; CDR3 DNA: TGTGCCAGCAGCTTAACCAGCGGGGGGGCGGCCTCCTACAATGAGCAGTTCTTC; CDR3 protein: CASSLTSGGAASYNEQFF
V gene: TRBV4-1; D gene: .; clone size: .; J gene: TRBJ1-5; CDR3 DNA: TGCGCCAGCAGCCAAGATCAGGGGTCAGGTCAGCCCCAGCATTTT; CDR3 protein: CASSQDQGSGQPQHF
V gene: TRBV5-1; D gene: TRBD1; clone size: once; J gene: TRBJ2-7; CDR3 DNA: TGCGCCAGCAGCTATAGGACAGGGGCCTCCTACGAGCAGTACTTC; CDR3 protein: CASSYRTGASYEQYF
V gene: TRBV7-9; D gene: TRBD1; clone size: .; J gene: TRBJ2-7; CDR3 DNA: TGTGCCAGCAGATTTGTATATACGGCGACAGGGGTCGGCGAGCAGTACTTC; CDR3 protein: CASRFVYTATGVGEQYF
V gene: TRBV4-2; D gene: TRBD1; clone size: .; J gene: TRBJ1-2; CDR3 DNA: TGTGCCAGCAGCCAATCCTACGGGACAGCGGAATATGGCTACACCTTC; CDR3 protein: CASSQSYGTAEYGYTF
V gene: TRBV6-5; D gene: .; clone size: once; J gene: TRBJ2-5; CDR3 DNA: TGTGCCAGCAGTTACGGGGGGTCCGGGGAAGAGACCCAGTACTTC; CDR3 protein: CASSYGGSGEETQYF
V gene: TRBV2; D gene: .; clone size: .; J gene: TRBJ1-1; CDR3 DNA: TGTGCCAGCACGACAGAAACGAACACTGAAGCTTTCTTT; CDR3 protein: CASTTETNTEAFF
V gene: TRBV3-1/TRBV3-2; D gene: TRBD2; clone size: few; J gene: TRBJ2-2; CDR3 DNA: TGTGCCAGCAGCCCCCACGGGTTTAGCGGGGACAACACCGGGGAGCTGTTTTTT; CDR3 protein: CASSPHGFSGDNTGELFF
V gene: TRBV2; D gene: .; clone size: .; J gene: TRBJ1-4; CDR3 DNA: TGTGCCAGCAGTGAATTTGAGGGGGCTAATGAAAAACTGTTTTTT; CDR3 protein: CASSEFEGANEKLFF
V gene: TRBV5-1; D gene: .; clone size: .; J gene: TRBJ1-2; CDR3 DNA: TGCGCCAGCAGCCTTGCTATTAACTATGGCTACACCTTC; CDR3 protein: CASSLAINYGYTF
V gene: TRBV5-1; D gene: TRBD1; clone size: .; J gene: TRBJ1-2; CDR3 DNA: TGCGCCAGCAGCACGGACAGGGGGCTCGACCGTAATGGCTACACCTTC; CDR3 protein: CASSTDRGLDRNGYTF
V gene: TRBV18; D gene: TRBD1; clone size: .; J gene: TRBJ1-2; CDR3 DNA: TGTGCCAGCTCGATGACAGGGGGATACTATGGCTACACCTTC; CDR3 protein: CASSMTGGYYGYTF
V gene: TRBV4-1; D gene: .; clone size: once; J gene: TRBJ2-3; CDR3 DNA: TGCGCCAGCAGCCAAGATTTTTTAGCAGATACGCAGTATTTT; CDR3 protein: CASSQDFLADTQYF
V gene: TRBV5-8; D gene: .; clone size: .; J gene: TRBJ1-5; CDR3 DNA: TGTGCCAGCAGCCAGCCCGGAGGACAGCCCCAGCATTTT; CDR3 protein: CASSQPGGQPQHF
V gene: TRBV20-1; D gene: .; clone size: .; J gene: TRBJ2-3; CDR3 DNA: TGCAGTGCTAGTGGGCGGGCCACAGATACGCAGTATTTT; CDR3 protein: CSASGRATDTQYF
V gene: TRBV5-1; D gene: TRBD1; clone size: once; J gene: TRBJ1-2; CDR3 DNA: TGCGCCAGCAGTTCGGGACAGGGAGGCTATGGCTACACCTTC; CDR3 protein: CASSSGQGGYGYTF
V gene: TRBV25-1; D gene: TRBD1; clone size: .; J gene: TRBJ2-2; CDR3 DNA: TGTGCCAGCAGTGCAAACAGGGGGTGGGAGCTGTTTTTT; CDR3 protein: CASSANRGWELFF
V gene: TRBV7-9; D gene: .; clone size: .; J gene: TRBJ2-3; CDR3 DNA: TGTGCCAGCAGCCGGGACTCCACAGATACGCAGTATTTT; CDR3 protein: CASSRDSTDTQYF
V gene: TRBV20-1; D gene: TRBD1; clone size: once; J gene: TRBJ1-1; CDR3 DNA: TGCAGTGTCCAGGGGGACACTGAAGCTTTCTTT; CDR3 protein: CSVQGDTEAFF
V gene: TRBV9; D gene: .; clone size: .; J gene: TRBJ1-3; CDR3 DNA: TGTGCCAGCAGCGTAGCCGACAGGGGAAACACCATATATTTT; CDR3 protein: CASSVADRGNTIYF
V gene: TRBV30; D gene: .; clone size: once; J gene: TRBJ2-1; CDR3 DNA: TGTGCCTGGAGGCCGGCGGGCAGCCCACAACGGTACAATGAGCAGTTCTTC; CDR3 protein: CAWRPAGSPQRYNEQFF
V gene: TRBV30; D gene: TRBD1; clone size: once; J gene: TRBJ1-2; CDR3 DNA: TGTGCCTGGAGTGCAGGGGGAAGTGGCTACACCTTC; CDR3 protein: CAWSAGGSGYTF
V gene: TRBV6-5; D gene: .; clone size: .; J gene: TRBJ1-2; CDR3 DNA: TGTGCCAGCAGTTACGACAAGGGGAATTTCTATGGCTACACCTTC; CDR3 protein: CASSYDKGNFYGYTF
V gene: TRBV19; D gene: TRBD1; clone size: .; J gene: TRBJ1-5; CDR3 DNA: TGTGCCAGTAGTCCCGCCCGACAGGGTAGTCAGCCCCAGCATTTT; CDR3 protein: CASSPARQGSQPQHF
V gene: TRBV7-8; D gene: .; clone size: .; J gene: TRBJ1-5; CDR3 DNA: TGTGCCAGCAGCGAGGGACGGGGGGGCAATCAGCCCCAGCATTTT; CDR3 protein: CASSEGRGGNQPQHF
V gene: TRBV19; D gene: .; clone size: few; J gene: TRBJ1-4; CDR3 DNA: TGTGCCAGTAGGCCATTAACAGGAGACTATGAAAAACTGTTTTTT; CDR3 protein: CASRPLTGDYEKLFF
V gene: TRBV5-5; D gene: .; clone size: .; J gene: TRBJ1-4; CDR3 DNA: TGTGCCAGCAGCTTCTCAGGGGCTAATGAAAAACTGTTTTTT; CDR3 protein: CASSFSGANEKLFF
V gene: TRBV6-1; D gene: .; clone size: .; J gene: TRBJ1-2; CDR3 DNA: TGTGCCAGCAGTGAACAGGGATCCTATGGCTACACCTTC; CDR3 protein: CASSEQGSYGYTF
V gene: TRBV5-1; D gene: .; clone size: .; J gene: TRBJ1-1; CDR3 DNA: TGCGCCAGCTTCGAAGGACAGACGAACACTGAAGCTTTCTTT; CDR3 protein: CASFEGQTNTEAFF
V gene: TRBV11-2; D gene: TRBD1; clone size: .; J gene: TRBJ1-2; CDR3 DNA: TGTGCCAGCAGCTTGTCAGGGGGACCCGGCTACACCTTC; CDR3 protein: CASSLSGGPGYTF
V gene: TRBV7-5; D gene: .; clone size: .; J gene: TRBJ2-1; CDR3 DNA: TGTGCCAGAAGCCAGGGTTACAATGAGCAGTTCTTC; CDR3 protein: CARSQGYNEQFF
V gene: TRBV6-5; D gene: TRBD1; clone size: .; J gene: TRBJ1-3; CDR3 DNA: TGTGCCAGCAGGGGGACAGCGGGAAACACCATATATTTT; CDR3 protein: CASRGTAGNTIYF
V gene: TRBV6-1; D gene: .; clone size: .; J gene: TRBJ1-2; CDR3 DNA: TGTGCCAGCAGTGAAGGTGCGGATATCTTCCCCACCTTC; CDR3 protein: CASSEGADIFPTF
V gene: TRBV15; D gene: TRBD2; clone size: .; J gene: TRBJ2-3; CDR3 DNA: TGTGCCACCAGCAGAGATCGAACTAGCGGGGGGCGTAGCACAGATACGCAGTATTTT; CDR3 protein: CATSRDRTSGGRSTDTQYF
V gene: TRBV5-1; D gene: .; clone size: .; J gene: TRBJ1-1; CDR3 DNA: TGCGCCAGCAGCCATACAGAGTTCAACACTGAAGCTTTCTTT; CDR3 protein: CASSHTEFNTEAFF
V gene: TRBV29-1; D gene: TRBD1; clone size: .; J gene: TRBJ1-5; CDR3 DNA: TGCAGCGTCACAGGGGTTGATAGCAATCAGCCCCAGCATTTT; CDR3 protein: CSVTGVDSNQPQHF
V gene: TRBV29-1; D gene: .; clone size: .; J gene: TRBJ2-7; CDR3 DNA: TGCAGCGTTGAAACCACCTTAGCACCCTACGAGCAGTACTTC; CDR3 protein: CSVETTLAPYEQYF
V gene: TRBV11-2; D gene: .; clone size: .; J gene: TRBJ2-7; CDR3 DNA: TGTGCCAGCAGCGTAGTTCGGGATTACGAGCAGTACTTC; CDR3 protein: CASSVVRDYEQYF